The clone carrying this T cell receptor beta chain is termed medium-sized. TRB rearrangements were amplified by multiplex PCR with BIOMED2 TRB-A/B primers. TCRdb reprocessed the multiplex PCR reads with MiXCR, giving one entry per CDR3 protein. The sample lists 5,300 or so distinct CDR3 sequences, 27% occurring once. The data were taken from a study of T and B cells in COVID-19 patients. From blood, 250-500 ng of genomic DNA served as TRB template. V shed 5 bases and J shed 6 bases, with 14 bases lying between them. The CDR3 loop spans 14 amino acids. Germline V gene lookup returns CDR1 SGHAT and CDR2 FQDESV (reference sequence).

The sequence was obtained from a human donor with active COVID-19. The donor label of this sample is uncertain. The specimen was blood. V and J are TRBV11-1 and TRBJ2-1; no reliable D call. The CDR3 sequence is CASSGKENPNEQFF. CDR3 DNA sequence: TGTGCCAGCAGCGGAAAGGAGAACCCCAATGAGCAGTTCTTC.